The 10 T cell receptor beta chains given below trace back to one sample, sequenced in a study of T cells in Graves' hyperthyroidism and ophthalmopathy. TCR beta CDR3 regions were amplified from RNA. The HTBI primer set served for first-round RT-PCR of the TCR CDR3. TCRdb used MiXCR to reprocess the multiplex PCR reads, holding one entry per CDR3 protein. The sample consists of under 650,000 distinct CDR3 sequences, roughly 17% of them appearing once. Material for sequencing was blood. These receptors were collected from a woman aged 25 to 45 with Graves' hyperthyroidism.

In its sample, this clonotype was seen a few times. The gene calls are TRBV9 and TRBJ2-5; perhaps TRBD1 as D (6 bases). The V end lost 0 bases, the J end lost 5 bases, and 11 bases lay between the germline ends. The CDR3 length is 14 residues. Per the germline V gene, CDR1 is SGDLS and CDR2 is YYNGEE. CDR3 sequence: CASSVGGRTETQYF. In nucleotides, the CDR3 is TGTGCCAGCAGCGTAGGGGGGCGGACCGAGACCCAGTACTTC.

There are a few counts of this clonotype. The V gene is TRBV5-1, the J gene TRBJ2-5, with 7 nucleotides matching TRBD2. Germline CDR1 is SGHRS and CDR2 is YFSETQ. The CDR3 spans 16 residues. Germline trimming cut 2 bases from V and 3 bases from J; bases unmatched to any gene: 10. The CDR3 DNA is TGCGCCAGCAGCTTTACTAGCGTCGATGGAGAAGAGACCCAGTACTTC. The encoded protein is CASSFTSVDGEETQYF.

The chain recombines TRBV13 with TRBJ2-3, with TRBD1 matching over 8 bases. This CDR3 is built from 14 residues. V lost 4 bases to trimming and J lost 6 bases; unmatched junction nucleotides: 6. Germline assignment: CDR1 PRHDT and CDR2 FYEKMQ (reference sequence). The CDR3 region has the DNA TGTGCCAGCAGCTCCGGGACAGGAAACGATACGCAGTATTTT. This translates into CASSSGTGNDTQYF. The full variable domain, in which reference TRBV13 and TRBJ2-3 provide the parts outside the CDR3, is AAGVIQSPRHLIKEKRETATLKCYPIPRHDTVYWYQQGPGQDPQFLISFYEKMQSDKGSIPDRFSAQQFSDYHSELNMSSLELGDSALYFCASSSGTGNDTQYFGPGTRLTVL.

The table lists this clonotype with many counts. V usage is TRBV19 and J usage is TRBJ1-2; 9 bases line up with TRBD1. CDR1 is LNHDA and CDR2 is SQIVND in the germline V gene (reference sequence). With 9 bases clipped from V and 0 bases from J, the junction kept 5 bases outside the gene matches. The CDR3 runs to 14 residues. This CDR3 is CASTRDRANYGYTF. CDR3 nucleotide sequence: TGTGCCAGCACCCGGGACAGGGCTAACTATGGCTACACCTTC.

The V and J genes are TRBV3-1 and TRBJ2-2; D is unclear. The CDR3 has 14 residues. Between the trimmed V and J ends, which lost 2 bases and 0 bases, there was a span of 4 bases. Germline V gene data show CDR1 as LGHDT and CDR2 as YNNKEL (reference sequence). CDR3 sequence: CASSQQANTGELFF. The CDR3 DNA sequence: TGTGCCAGCAGCCAACAAGCGAACACCGGGGAGCTGTTTTTT.

The chain has TRBV15 and TRBJ2-4, with D unresolved. The CDR3 has 14 amino acids. CDR1 is LNHNV, CDR2 YYDKDF, per germline (reference sequence). V lost 0 bases and J lost 6, with 9 bases in between. Here the CDR3 DNA reads TGTGCCACCAGCAGAGAGCGAGTCCGAAACATTCAGTACTTC. Its translation: CATSRERVRNIQYF. The variable domain in full, completed from reference TRBV15 and TRBJ2-4, reads DAMVIQNPRYQVTQFGKPVTLSCSQTLNHNVMYWYQQKSSQAPKLLFHYYDKDFNNEADTPDNFQSRRPNTSFCFLDIRSPGLGDTAMYLCATSRERVRNIQYFGAGTRLSVL.

This clonotype was seen ten or more times. V usage is TRBV5-8 and J usage is TRBJ2-7, with 10 bases fitting TRBD1. There are 14 residues in the CDR3. V lost 4 bases and J lost 6; bases outside the gene matches: 7. Per the germline V gene, CDR1 is SGHTS and CDR2 is YDEGEE. CDR3 in amino acids: CASSPGQGTGEQYF. The CDR3 bases are TGTGCCAGCAGCCCGGGACAGGGGACAGGCGAGCAGTACTTC.

The chain recombines TRBV14 with TRBJ2-5, with 8 bases matching TRBD2. This CDR3 is 14 amino acids long. V lost 3 bases to trimming and J lost 4 bases; unmatched junction nucleotides: 4. Germline CDR1 reads SGHDN; CDR2 reads FVKESK. The CDR3 region has the DNA TGTGCCAGCAGCCAGGGACTAGTAACAGAGACCCAGTACTTC. As protein: CASSQGLVTETQYF. The complete variable domain, with remaining parts taken from reference TRBV14 and TRBJ2-5, reads EAGVTQFPSHSVIEKGQTVTLRCDPISGHDNLYWYRRVMGKEIKFLLHFVKESKQDESGMPNNRFLAERTGGTYSTLKVQPAELEDSGVYFCASSQGLVTETQYFGPGTRLLVL.

This clonotype was recorded a few times. V and J are TRBV18 and TRBJ1-1, with 8 bases matching TRBD1. The V and J ends lost 3 bases and 3 bases, in that order; junction bases with no gene match: 9. This CDR3 contains 16 residues. Germline V gene data show CDR1 as KGHSH and CDR2 as LQKENI. CDR3 residues: CASSPQGRGRDTEAFF. In DNA form, the CDR3 reads TGTGCCAGCTCACCCCAGGGCAGGGGGCGCGACACTGAAGCTTTCTTT.

This sequence joins TRBV11-2 and TRBJ1-6, with TRBD1 identical over 9 bases. CDR1 and CDR2 from the germline V gene are SGHAT and FQNNGV. V was pared by 6 bases and J by 10 bases, with 16 bases of the junction left unmatched. The CDR3 extends over 17 amino acids. The CDR3 DNA sequence: TGTGCCAGCAGTTTACATCCCAACAGGGGGCTTGTGTCACCCCTCCACTTT. Translating it yields CASSLHPNRGLVSPLHF.